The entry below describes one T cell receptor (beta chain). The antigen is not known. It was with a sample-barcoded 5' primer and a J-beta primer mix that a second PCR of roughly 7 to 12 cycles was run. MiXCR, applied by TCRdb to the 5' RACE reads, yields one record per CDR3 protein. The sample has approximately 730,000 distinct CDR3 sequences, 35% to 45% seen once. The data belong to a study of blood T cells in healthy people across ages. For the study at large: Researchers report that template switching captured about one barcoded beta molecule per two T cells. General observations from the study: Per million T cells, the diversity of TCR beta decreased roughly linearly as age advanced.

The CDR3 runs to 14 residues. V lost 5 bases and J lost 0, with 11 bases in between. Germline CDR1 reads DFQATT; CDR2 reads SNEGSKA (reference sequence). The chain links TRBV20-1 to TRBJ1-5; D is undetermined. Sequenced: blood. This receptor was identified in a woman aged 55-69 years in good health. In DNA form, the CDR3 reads TGCAGTGCTTGGGGTCGGCATAGCAATCAGCCCCAGCATTTT. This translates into CSAWGRHSNQPQHF.